A single sample is the source of the 7 T cell receptor beta chains below, sequenced in a study of OX40 agonist ivuxolimab in advanced cancers. Data came from immunoSEQ multiplex PCR; TCRdb stores just in-frame clones and leaves some out. The sample holds 45,000 to 50,000 clones; roughly 86% are singletons and the top ten take about 1.9%. The sequencing used CD4+ or CD8+ T cells sorted from blood, collected in a trial of the OX40 agonist ivuxolimab. The source is an adult with an advanced solid tumor such as melanoma, head and neck, liver or kidney cancer.

The rearrangement uses TRBV30 and TRBJ1-5; D gene unclear. With 2 bases removed from V and 4 bases from J, the gap between germline ends came to 12 bases. The CDR3 loop spans 14 amino acids. Germline lookup yields CDR1 GTSNPN and CDR2 SVGIG (reference sequence). CDR3 sequence (DNA): TGTGCCTGGAGTTTTAAACAGAAGAATCAGCCCCAGCATTTT. It encodes CAWSFKQKNQPQHF.

The table lists this clone with a few counts. The chain links TRBV7-9 to TRBJ2-1; possible D gene TRBD2, 6 bases. Germline assignment: CDR1 SEHNR and CDR2 FQNEAQ (reference sequence). The CDR3 totals 15 residues. V was clipped by 1 base and J by 0 bases, with 7 bases between them. The CDR3 coding sequence is TGTGCCAGCAGCTTAGACGGGGGCTCCTACAATGAGCAGTTCTTC. This codes for CASSLDGGSYNEQFF.

This clone appeared a single time. The chain combines TRBV5-4 with TRBJ1-4; 10 bases agree with TRBD1. This CDR3 region has 14 residues. Trimming cost V 5 bases and J 7 bases; bases outside gene matches: 5. Per germline, CDR1 SGHNT and CDR2 YYREEE (reference sequence). The CDR3 coding sequence is TGTGCCAGCAGACGACAGGGGGCGGGTGAAAAACTGTTTTTT. Protein product: CASRRQGAGEKLFF.

The chain is built from TRBV7-9 and TRBJ1-1; no clear D gene. The V and J ends lost 5 bases and 1 base respectively, with 8 bases between them. The CDR3 has 13 amino acids. CDR1 SEHNR and CDR2 FQNEAQ come from the germline V gene (reference sequence). The CDR3 DNA sequence: TGTGCCAGCAGCCCGCCCTGGAACACTGAAGCTTTCTTT. Translating gives CASSPPWNTEAFF. Full variable domain (remainder filled in from reference TRBV7-9 and TRBJ1-1): DTGVSQNPRHKITKRGQNVTFRCDPISEHNRLYWYRQTLGQGPEFLTYFQNEAQLEKSRLLSDRFSAERPKGSFSTLEIQRTEQGDSAMYLCASSPPWNTEAFFGQGTRLTVV.

V gene TRBV2 combines with J gene TRBJ2-7; TRBD1 might be the D (6 bases). Germline CDR1 reads SNHLY; CDR2 reads FYNNEI. V lost 6 bases and J 7 bases, leaving 16 bases between the germline ends. The CDR3 covers 13 residues. The chain's CDR3 is CASSQTGPGEQYF. Here the CDR3 DNA reads TGTGCCAGCAGCCAGACAGGCCCAGGTGAGCAGTACTTC.

This chain connects TRBV5-8 to TRBJ2-7; TRBD1 is a possible D gene (6 bases). This CDR3 has 17 residues. The V gene lost 0 bases and the J gene lost 1 base, with 17 bases spanning the gap. Germline lookup yields CDR1 SGHTS and CDR2 YDEGEE. In nucleotides, the CDR3 is TGTGCCAGCAGCTTGGGGGTTATGACAGGACGATCCTACGAGCAGTACTTC. Its translation: CASSLGVMTGRSYEQYF.

The chain combines TRBV6-1 with TRBJ2-3; TRBD1 matches at 8 bases. J was trimmed by 10 bases and V by 2 bases; bases with no gene match: 8. Germline CDR1 reads MNHNS; CDR2 reads SASEGT. There are 14 residues in the CDR3. The CDR3 DNA reads TGTGCCAGCAGTGAATGGGGGACAGGAGTTTCGCAGTATTTT. It codes for CASSEWGTGVSQYF.